This T cell receptor beta chain appears in the sequencing data of a study of blood T cell repertoires in COVID-19. Study summary: There were acute and convalescent COVID-19 samples, and they came from the United States, Italy and Spain. T cells, B-cell-depleted T cells, or PBMCs provided the cDNA or gDNA that served as material.

In the study's own analysis: Counts of nucleated cells, estimated from reference gene primer amplification, were obtained. The table came from immunoSEQ multiplex PCR; TCRdb's copy has only in-frame clones and leaves some out. For V, J and clone size, that table is used; D and trimming come from the DNA. The sample yields 72,000 or so clones, around nine tenths seen once. This CDR3 has 16 amino acids. V was shortened by 3 bases and J by 0 bases, with 12 bases between the two germline ends. Germline assignment: CDR1 SGHDT and CDR2 YYEEEE. This clonotype originated in a woman aged 55-75 years with acute or convalescent COVID-19. The chain recombines TRBV5-6 with TRBJ1-4, with D perhaps TRBD1 (6 bases). Material for sequencing was peripheral blood. The CDR3 region has the DNA TGTGCCAGCAGCTCATACAGGGTTGCAACTAATGAAAAACTGTTTTTT. It is translated as CASSSYRVATNEKLFF.